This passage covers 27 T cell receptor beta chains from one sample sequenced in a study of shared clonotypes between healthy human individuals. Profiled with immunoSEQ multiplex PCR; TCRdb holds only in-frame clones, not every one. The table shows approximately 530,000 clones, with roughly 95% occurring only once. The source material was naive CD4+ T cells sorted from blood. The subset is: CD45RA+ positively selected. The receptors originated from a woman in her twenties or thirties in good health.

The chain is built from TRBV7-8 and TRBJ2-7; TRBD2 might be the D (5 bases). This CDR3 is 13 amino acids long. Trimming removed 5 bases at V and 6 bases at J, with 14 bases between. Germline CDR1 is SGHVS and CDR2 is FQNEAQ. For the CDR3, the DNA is TGTGCCAGCAGCGGAGGCTCCGAACGCGAGCAGTACTTC. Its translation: CASSGGSEREQYF.

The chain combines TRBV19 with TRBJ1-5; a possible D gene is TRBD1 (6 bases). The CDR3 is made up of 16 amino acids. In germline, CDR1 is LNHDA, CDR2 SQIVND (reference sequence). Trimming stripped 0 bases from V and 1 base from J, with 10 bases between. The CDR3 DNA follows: TGTGCCAGTAGTATAGACGCAGGGGAGAGCAATCAGCCCCAGCATTTT. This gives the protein CASSIDAGESNQPQHF.

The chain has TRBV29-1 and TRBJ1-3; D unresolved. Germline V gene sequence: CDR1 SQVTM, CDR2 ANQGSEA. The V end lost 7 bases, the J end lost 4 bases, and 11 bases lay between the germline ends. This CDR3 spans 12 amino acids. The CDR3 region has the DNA TGCAGCGCCAGAGGGCAAGGAAACACCATATATTTT. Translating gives CSARGQGNTIYF.

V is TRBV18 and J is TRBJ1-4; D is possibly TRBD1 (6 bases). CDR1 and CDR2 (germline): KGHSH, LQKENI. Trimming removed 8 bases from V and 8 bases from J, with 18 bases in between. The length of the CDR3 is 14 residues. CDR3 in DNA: TGTGCCAGCATGCTCCGGGACAATGAGGAAAAACTGTTTTTT. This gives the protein CASMLRDNEEKLFF.

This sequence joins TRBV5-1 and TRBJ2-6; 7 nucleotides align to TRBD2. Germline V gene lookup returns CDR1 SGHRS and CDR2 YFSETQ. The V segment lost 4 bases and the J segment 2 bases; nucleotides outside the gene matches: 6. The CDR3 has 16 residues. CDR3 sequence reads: CASSGWRGTGANVLTF. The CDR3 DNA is TGCGCCAGCAGCGGTTGGCGGGGGACTGGGGCCAACGTCCTGACTTTC. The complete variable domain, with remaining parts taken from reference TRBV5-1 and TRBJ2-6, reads KAGVTQTPRYLIKTRGQQVTLSCSPISGHRSVSWYQQTPGQGLQFLFEYFSETQRNKGNFPGRFSGRQFSNSRSEMNVSTLELGDSALYLCASSGWRGTGANVLTFGAGSRLTVL.

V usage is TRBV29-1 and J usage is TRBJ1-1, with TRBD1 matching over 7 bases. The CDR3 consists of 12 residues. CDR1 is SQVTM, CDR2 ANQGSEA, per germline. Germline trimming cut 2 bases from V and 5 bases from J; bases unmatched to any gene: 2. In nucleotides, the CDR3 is TGCAGCGTTGAACTACAGGGGACTGAAGCTTTCTTT. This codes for CSVELQGTEAFF.

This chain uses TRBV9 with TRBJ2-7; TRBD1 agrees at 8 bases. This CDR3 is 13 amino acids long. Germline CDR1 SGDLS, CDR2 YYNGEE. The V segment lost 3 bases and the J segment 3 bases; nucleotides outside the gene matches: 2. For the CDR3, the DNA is TGTGCCAGCAGCGGGGGACAGGTCTACGAGCAGTACTTC. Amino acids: CASSGGQVYEQYF. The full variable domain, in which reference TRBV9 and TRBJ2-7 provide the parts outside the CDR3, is DSGVTQTPKHLITATGQRVTLRCSPRSGDLSVYWYQQSLDQGLQFLIQYYNGEERAKGNILERFSAQQFPDLHSELNLSSLELGDSALYFCASSGGQVYEQYFGPGTRLTVT.

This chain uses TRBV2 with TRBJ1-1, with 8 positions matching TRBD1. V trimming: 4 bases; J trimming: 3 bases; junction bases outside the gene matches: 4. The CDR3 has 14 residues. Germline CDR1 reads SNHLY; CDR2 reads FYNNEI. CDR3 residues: CASSADREDTEAFF. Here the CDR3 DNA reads TGTGCCAGCAGTGCGGACAGGGAGGACACTGAAGCTTTCTTT.

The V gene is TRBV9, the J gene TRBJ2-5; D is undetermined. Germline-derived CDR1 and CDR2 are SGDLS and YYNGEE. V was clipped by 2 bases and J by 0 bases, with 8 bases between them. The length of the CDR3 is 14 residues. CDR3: CASSVGGNQETQYF. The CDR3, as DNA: TGTGCCAGCAGCGTTGGTGGGAACCAAGAGACCCAGTACTTC.

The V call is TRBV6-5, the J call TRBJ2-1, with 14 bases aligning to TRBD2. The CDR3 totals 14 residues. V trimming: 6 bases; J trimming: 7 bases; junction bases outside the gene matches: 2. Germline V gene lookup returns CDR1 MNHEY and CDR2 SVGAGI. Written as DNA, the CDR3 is TGTGCCAGCAGGGGACTAGCGGGAGAGAATGAGCAGTTCTTC. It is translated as CASRGLAGENEQFF.

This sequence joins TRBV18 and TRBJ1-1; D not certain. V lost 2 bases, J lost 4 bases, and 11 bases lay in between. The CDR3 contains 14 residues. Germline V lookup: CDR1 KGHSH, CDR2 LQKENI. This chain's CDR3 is CASSPGQVVTEAFF. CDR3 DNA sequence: TGTGCCAGCTCACCAGGGCAGGTTGTCACTGAAGCTTTCTTT.

CDR3 DNA: TGTGCCAGCAGCTTAATGAAGGCATCGTCGAACTACGAGCAGTACTTC. Its protein is CASSLMKASSNYEQYF. The genes are TRBV7-2 and TRBJ2-7; no definite D call. V gave up 2 bases and J gave up 3 bases, with 17 bases separating them. In germline, CDR1 is SGHTA, CDR2 FQGNSA. This CDR3 has 16 residues.

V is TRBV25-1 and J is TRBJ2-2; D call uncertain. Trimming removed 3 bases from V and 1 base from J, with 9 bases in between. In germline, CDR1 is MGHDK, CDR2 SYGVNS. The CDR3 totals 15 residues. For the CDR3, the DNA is TGTGCCAGCAGTGATTTTGGCAAGAACACCGGGGAGCTGTTTTTT. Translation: CASSDFGKNTGELFF.

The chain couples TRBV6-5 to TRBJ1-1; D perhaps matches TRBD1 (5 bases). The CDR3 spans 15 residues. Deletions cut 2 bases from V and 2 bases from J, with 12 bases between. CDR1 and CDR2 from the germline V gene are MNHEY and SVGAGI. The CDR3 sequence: CASSYSIGHNTEAFF. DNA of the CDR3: TGTGCCAGCAGTTACAGCATCGGACACAACACTGAAGCTTTCTTT.

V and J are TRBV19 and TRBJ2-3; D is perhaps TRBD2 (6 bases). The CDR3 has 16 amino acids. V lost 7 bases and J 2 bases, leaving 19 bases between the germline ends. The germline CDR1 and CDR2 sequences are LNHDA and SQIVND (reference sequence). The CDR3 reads CASKPEGRGHTDTQYF. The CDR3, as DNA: TGTGCCAGTAAACCGGAAGGGCGGGGTCACACAGATACGCAGTATTTT.

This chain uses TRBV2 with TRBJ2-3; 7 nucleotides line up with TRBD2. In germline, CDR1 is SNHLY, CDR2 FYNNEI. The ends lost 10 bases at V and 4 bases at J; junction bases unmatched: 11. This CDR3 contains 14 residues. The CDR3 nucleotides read TGTGCCATTGCGAGGGGAGGGGTCGCAGATACGCAGTATTTT. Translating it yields CAIARGGVADTQYF.

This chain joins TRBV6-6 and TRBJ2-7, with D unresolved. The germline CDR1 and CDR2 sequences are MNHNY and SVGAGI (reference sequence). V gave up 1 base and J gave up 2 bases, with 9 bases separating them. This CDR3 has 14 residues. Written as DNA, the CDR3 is TGTGCCAGCAGTTACTACCAGGAAACCTACGAGCAGTACTTC. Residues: CASSYYQETYEQYF.

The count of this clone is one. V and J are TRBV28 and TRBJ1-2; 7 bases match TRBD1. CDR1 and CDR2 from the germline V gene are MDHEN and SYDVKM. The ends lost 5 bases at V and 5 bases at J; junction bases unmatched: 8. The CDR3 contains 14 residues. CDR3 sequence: CASSEGGTAYGYTF. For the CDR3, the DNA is TGTGCCAGCAGTGAGGGTGGGACAGCTTATGGCTACACCTTC.

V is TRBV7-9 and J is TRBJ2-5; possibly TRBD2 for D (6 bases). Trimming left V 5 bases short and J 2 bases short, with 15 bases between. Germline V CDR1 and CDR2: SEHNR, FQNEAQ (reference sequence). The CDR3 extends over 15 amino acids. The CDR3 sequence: CASSILAGRQETQYF. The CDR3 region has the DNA TGTGCCAGCAGCATACTAGCTGGGAGACAAGAGACCCAGTACTTC. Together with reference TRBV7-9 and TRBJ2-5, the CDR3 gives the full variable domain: DTGVSQNPRHKITKRGQNVTFRCDPISEHNRLYWYRQTLGQGPEFLTYFQNEAQLEKSRLLSDRFSAERPKGSFSTLEIQRTEQGDSAMYLCASSILAGRQETQYFGPGTRLLVL.

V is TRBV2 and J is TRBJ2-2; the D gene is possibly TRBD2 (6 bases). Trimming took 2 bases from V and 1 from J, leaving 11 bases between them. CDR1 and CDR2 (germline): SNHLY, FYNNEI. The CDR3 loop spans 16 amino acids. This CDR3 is CASSESGLLNTGELFF. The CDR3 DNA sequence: TGTGCCAGCAGTGAATCGGGACTGCTGAACACCGGGGAGCTGTTTTTT.

The CDR3 coding sequence is TGCGCCAGCAGCTTGGAGGGGAGGGGTGAAGCTTTCTTT. Translated, it gives CASSLEGRGEAFF. This chain connects TRBV5-1 to TRBJ1-1, with D possibly matching TRBD1 (5 bases). V was cut by 0 bases and J by 7 bases, with 10 bases left in between. Germline CDR1 reads SGHRS; CDR2 reads YFSETQ. The CDR3 length is 13 residues. Supplemented by reference TRBV5-1 and TRBJ1-1, the full variable domain reads KAGVTQTPRYLIKTRGQQVTLSCSPISGHRSVSWYQQTPGQGLQFLFEYFSETQRNKGNFPGRFSGRQFSNSRSEMNVSTLELGDSALYLCASSLEGRGEAFFGQGTRLTVV.

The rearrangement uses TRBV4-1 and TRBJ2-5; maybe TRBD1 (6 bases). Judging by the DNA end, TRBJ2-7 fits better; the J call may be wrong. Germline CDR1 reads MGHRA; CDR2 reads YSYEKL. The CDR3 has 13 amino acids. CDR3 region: CASSQPDRYEQYF. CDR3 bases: TGCGCCAGCAGCCAGCCCGACAGGTACGAGCAGTACTTC.

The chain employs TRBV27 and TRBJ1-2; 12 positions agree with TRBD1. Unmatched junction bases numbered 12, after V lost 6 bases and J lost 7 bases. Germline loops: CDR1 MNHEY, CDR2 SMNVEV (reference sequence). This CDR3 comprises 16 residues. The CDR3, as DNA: TGTGCCAGCAGCTTGGGACAGGGGGCAGGTATCGGTGGCTACACCTTC. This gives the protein CASSLGQGAGIGGYTF.

This CDR3 reads CASSYPTPMNTEAFF. The CDR3 DNA reads TGCGCCAGCAGCTACCCGACTCCAATGAACACTGAAGCTTTCTTT. The chain joins TRBV5-1 to TRBJ1-1; D ambiguous. This CDR3 has 15 amino acids. The V gene lost 3 bases and the J gene lost 0 bases, with 12 bases spanning the gap. The germline V gene has CDR1 SGHRS and CDR2 YFSETQ. The variable domain in full, completed from reference TRBV5-1 and TRBJ1-1, reads KAGVTQTPRYLIKTRGQQVTLSCSPISGHRSVSWYQQTPGQGLQFLFEYFSETQRNKGNFPGRFSGRQFSNSRSEMNVSTLELGDSALYLCASSYPTPMNTEAFFGQGTRLTVV.

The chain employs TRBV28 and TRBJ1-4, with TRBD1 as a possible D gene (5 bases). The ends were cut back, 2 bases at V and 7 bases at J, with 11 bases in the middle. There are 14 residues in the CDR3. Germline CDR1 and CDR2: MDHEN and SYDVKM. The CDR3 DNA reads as TGTGCCAGCAGTTTAGCAGGGAAGAGTGAAAAACTGTTTTTT. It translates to CASSLAGKSEKLFF.

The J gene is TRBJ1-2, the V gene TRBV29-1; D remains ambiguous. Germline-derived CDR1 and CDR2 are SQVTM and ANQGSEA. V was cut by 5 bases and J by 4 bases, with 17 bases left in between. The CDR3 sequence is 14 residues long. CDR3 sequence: CSVSPDPDLYGYTF. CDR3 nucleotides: TGCAGCGTTTCCCCCGACCCGGATCTCTATGGCTACACCTTC.

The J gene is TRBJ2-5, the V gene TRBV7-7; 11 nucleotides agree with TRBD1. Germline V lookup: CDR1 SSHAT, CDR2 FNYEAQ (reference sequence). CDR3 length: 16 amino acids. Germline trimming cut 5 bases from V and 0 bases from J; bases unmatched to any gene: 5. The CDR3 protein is CASSPGTGGYQETQYF. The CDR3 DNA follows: TGTGCCAGCAGCCCAGGGACAGGGGGGTACCAAGAGACCCAGTACTTC.